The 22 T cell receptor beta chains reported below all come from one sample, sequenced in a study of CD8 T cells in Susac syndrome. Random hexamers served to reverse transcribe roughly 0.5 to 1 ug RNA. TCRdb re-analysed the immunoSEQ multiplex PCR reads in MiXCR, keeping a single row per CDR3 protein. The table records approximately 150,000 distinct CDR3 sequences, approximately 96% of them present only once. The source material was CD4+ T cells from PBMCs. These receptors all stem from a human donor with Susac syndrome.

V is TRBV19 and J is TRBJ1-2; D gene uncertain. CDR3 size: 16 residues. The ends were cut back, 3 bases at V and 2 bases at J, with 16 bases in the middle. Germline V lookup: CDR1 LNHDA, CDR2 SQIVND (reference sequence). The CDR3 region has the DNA TGTGCCAGTAGTATCGAGACGGCTAAACCGAACTATGGCTACACCTTC. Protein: CASSIETAKPNYGYTF.

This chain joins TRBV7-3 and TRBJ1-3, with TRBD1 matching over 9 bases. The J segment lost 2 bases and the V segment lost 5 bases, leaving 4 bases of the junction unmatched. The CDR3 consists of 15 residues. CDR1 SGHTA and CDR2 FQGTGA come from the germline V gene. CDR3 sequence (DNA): TGTGCCAGCAGCGCGGACAGGGGCCCTGGAAACACCATATATTTT. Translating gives CASSADRGPGNTIYF. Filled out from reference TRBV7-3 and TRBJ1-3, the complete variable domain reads GAGVSQTPSNKVTEKGKYVELRCDPISGHTALYWYRQSLGQGPEFLIYFQGTGAADDSGLPNDRFFAVRPEGSVSTLKIQRTERGDSAVYLCASSADRGPGNTIYFGEGSWLTVV.

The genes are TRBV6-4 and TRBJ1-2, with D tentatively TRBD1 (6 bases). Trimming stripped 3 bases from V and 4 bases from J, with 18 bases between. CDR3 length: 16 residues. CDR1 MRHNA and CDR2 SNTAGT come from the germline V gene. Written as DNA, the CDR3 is TGTGCCAGCAGTGATACTCCGGGGGCGCCGGGCTATGGCTACACCTTC. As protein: CASSDTPGAPGYGYTF.

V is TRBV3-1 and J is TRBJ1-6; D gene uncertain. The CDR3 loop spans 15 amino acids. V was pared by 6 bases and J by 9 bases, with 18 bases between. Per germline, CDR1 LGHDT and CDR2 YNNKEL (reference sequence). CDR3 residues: CASRPTYLKVSPLHF. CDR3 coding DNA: TGTGCCAGCAGGCCCACCTACCTAAAGGTTTCACCCCTCCACTTT.

The CDR3 protein is CASSQDPLGTQYF. CDR3 bases: TGTGCCAGCAGCCAAGATCCCTTGGGGACCCAGTACTTC. The rearrangement joins TRBV3-1 to TRBJ2-5, with D unresolved. The CDR3 extends over 13 amino acids. CDR1 and CDR2 (germline): LGHDT, YNNKEL (reference sequence). The V gene lost 0 bases and the J gene lost 7 bases, with 9 bases spanning the gap.

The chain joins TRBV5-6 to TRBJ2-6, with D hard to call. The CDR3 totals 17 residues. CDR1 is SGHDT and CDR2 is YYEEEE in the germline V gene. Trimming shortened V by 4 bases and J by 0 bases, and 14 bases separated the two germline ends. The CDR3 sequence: CASSGYDGPSGANVLTF. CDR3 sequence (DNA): TGTGCCAGCAGCGGATACGACGGACCCTCTGGGGCCAACGTCCTGACTTTC.

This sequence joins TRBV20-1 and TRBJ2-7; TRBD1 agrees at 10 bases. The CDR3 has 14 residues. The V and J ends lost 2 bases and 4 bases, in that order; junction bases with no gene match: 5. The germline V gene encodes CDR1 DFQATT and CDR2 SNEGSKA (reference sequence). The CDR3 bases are TGCAGTGCTAGACGGGACAGGGGCCCGTACGAGCAGTACTTC. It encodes CSARRDRGPYEQYF.

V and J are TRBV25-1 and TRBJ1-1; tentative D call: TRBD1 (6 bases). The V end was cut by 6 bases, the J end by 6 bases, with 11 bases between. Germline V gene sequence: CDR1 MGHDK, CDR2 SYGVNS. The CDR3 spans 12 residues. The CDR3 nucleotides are TGTGCCAGCAGGGCTTCAGGGGCTGAAGCTTTCTTT. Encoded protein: CASRASGAEAFF.

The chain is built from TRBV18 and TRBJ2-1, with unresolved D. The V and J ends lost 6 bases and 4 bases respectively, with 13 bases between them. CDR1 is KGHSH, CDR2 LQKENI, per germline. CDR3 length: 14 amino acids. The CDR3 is CASSPSSRYNEQFF. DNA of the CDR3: TGTGCCAGCTCGCCCTCGTCGCGATACAATGAGCAGTTCTTC.

This CDR3 reads CASRVTGGSQPQHF. The CDR3 coding sequence is TGTGCCAGCAGGGTAACAGGGGGTAGTCAGCCCCAGCATTTT. This chain joins TRBV2 and TRBJ1-5; 8 nucleotides line up with TRBD1. The J segment lost 6 bases and the V segment lost 6 bases, leaving 7 bases of the junction unmatched. The CDR3 runs 14 residues. Per the germline V gene, CDR1 is SNHLY and CDR2 is FYNNEI.

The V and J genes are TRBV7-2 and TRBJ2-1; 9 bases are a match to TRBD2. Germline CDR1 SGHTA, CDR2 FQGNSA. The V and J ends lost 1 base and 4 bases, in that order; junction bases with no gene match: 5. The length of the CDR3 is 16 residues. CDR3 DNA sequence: TGTGCCAGCAGCTTAGTGGCGGGAGGGGCTTACAATGAGCAGTTCTTC. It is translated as CASSLVAGGAYNEQFF. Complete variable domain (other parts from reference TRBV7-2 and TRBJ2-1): GAGVSQSPSNKVTEKGKDVELRCDPISGHTALYWYRQSLGQGLEFLIYFQGNSAPDKSGLPSDRFSAERTGGSVSTLTIQRTQQEDSAVYLCASSLVAGGAYNEQFFGPGTRLTVL.

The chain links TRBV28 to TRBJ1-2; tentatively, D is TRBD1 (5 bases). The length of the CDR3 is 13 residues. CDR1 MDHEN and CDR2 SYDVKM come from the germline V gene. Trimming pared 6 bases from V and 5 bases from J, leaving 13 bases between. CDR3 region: CASRGAVSYGYTF. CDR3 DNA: TGTGCCAGCAGAGGGGCGGTGTCTTATGGCTACACCTTC.

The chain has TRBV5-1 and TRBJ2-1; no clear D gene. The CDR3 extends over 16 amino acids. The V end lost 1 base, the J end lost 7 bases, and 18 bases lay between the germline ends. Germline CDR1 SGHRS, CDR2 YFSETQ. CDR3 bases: TGCGCCAGCAGCTTGTTGTCCAGCGCCTTGGGGAATGAGCAGTTCTTC. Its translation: CASSLLSSALGNEQFF. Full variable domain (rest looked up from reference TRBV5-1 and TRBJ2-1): KAGVTQTPRYLIKTRGQQVTLSCSPISGHRSVSWYQQTPGQGLQFLFEYFSETQRNKGNFPGRFSGRQFSNSRSEMNVSTLELGDSALYLCASSLLSSALGNEQFFGPGTRLTVL.

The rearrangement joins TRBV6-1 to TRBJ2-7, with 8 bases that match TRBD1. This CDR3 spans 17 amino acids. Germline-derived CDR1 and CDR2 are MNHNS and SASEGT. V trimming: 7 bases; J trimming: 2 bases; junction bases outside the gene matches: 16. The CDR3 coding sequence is TGTGCCAGCACCCGAGGAAGGGGGACAGGTGTAACCTACGAGCAGTACTTC. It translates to CASTRGRGTGVTYEQYF.

CDR3 bases: TGTGCCAGTGGTAATCTGGCCCAGCATTTT. Translating it yields CASGNLAQHF. The chain joins TRBV19 to TRBJ1-5; no clear D. The germline V gene encodes CDR1 LNHDA and CDR2 SQIVND (reference sequence). The CDR3 totals 10 residues. V gave up 8 bases and J gave up 11 bases, with 10 bases separating them. Filled out from reference TRBV19 and TRBJ1-5, the complete variable domain reads DGGITQSPKYLFRKEGQNVTLSCEQNLNHDAMYWYRQDPGQGLRLIYYSQIVNDFQKGDIAEGYSVSREKKESFPLTVTSAQKNPTAFYLCASGNLAQHFGDGTRLSIL.

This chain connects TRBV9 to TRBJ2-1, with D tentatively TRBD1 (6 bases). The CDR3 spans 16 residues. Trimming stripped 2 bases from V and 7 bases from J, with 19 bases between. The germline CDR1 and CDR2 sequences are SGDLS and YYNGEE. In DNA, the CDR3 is TGTGCCAGCAGCGTGAGTCCCTATCCAAGGGGGAATGAGCAGTTCTTC. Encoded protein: CASSVSPYPRGNEQFF.

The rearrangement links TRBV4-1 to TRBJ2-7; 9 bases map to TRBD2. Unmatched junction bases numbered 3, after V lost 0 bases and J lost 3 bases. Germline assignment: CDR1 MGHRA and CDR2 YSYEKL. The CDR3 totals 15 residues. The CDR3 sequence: CASSQERLAVYEQYF. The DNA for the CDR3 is TGCGCCAGCAGCCAAGAAAGACTAGCGGTCTACGAGCAGTACTTC.

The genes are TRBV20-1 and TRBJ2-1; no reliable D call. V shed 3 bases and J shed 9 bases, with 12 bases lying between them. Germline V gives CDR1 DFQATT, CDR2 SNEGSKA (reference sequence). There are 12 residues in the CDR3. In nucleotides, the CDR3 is TGCAGTGCTAGTAGTGACCCTGGTGAGCAGTTCTTC. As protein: CSASSDPGEQFF.

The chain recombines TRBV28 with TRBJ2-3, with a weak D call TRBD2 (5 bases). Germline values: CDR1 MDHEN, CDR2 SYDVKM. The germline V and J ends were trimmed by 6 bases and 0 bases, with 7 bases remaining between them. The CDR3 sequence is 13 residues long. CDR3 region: CASSRTSTDTQYF. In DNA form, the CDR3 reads TGTGCCAGCAGCCGGACTAGCACAGATACGCAGTATTTT.

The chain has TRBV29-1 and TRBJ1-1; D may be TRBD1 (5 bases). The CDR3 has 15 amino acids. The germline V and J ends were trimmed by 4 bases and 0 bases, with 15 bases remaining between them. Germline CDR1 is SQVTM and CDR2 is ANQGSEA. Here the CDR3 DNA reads TGCAGCGTTGGCGCCAGGGCGGCGGTGAACACTGAAGCTTTCTTT. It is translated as CSVGARAAVNTEAFF. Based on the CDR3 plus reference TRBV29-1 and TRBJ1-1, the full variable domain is SAVISQKPSRDICQRGTSLTIQCQVDSQVTMMFWYRQQPGQSLTLIATANQGSEATYESGFVIDKFPISRPNLTFSTLTVSNMSPEDSSIYLCSVGARAAVNTEAFFGQGTRLTVV.

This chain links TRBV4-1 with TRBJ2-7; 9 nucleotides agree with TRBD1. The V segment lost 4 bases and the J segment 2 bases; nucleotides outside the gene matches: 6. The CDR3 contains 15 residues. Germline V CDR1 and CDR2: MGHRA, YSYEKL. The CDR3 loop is CASSRSGTGTYEQYF. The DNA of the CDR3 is TGCGCCAGCAGCCGATCCGGGACAGGGACCTACGAGCAGTACTTC.

The CDR3 nucleotides read TGTGCCAGCAGCGTAGGTAACAGGAATACTGAAGCTTTCTTT. This gives the protein CASSVGNRNTEAFF. This sequence joins TRBV9 and TRBJ1-1; maybe TRBD1 (5 bases). CDR1 is SGDLS and CDR2 is YYNGEE in the germline V gene. The CDR3 loop spans 14 amino acids. V shed 0 bases and J shed 5 bases, with 11 bases lying between them.